One and the same sample provided the 16 T cell receptor beta chains below, sequenced in a study of shared clonotypes between healthy human individuals. Naive CD8 populations comprised CD45RO-negative cells positively selected for CCR7, excluding terminally differentiated effector memory CD45RA+ cells. Assay: immunoSEQ multiplex PCR; the TCRdb copy retains only in-frame clones and omits some. The sample yields roughly 2.1 million clones, 90% to 95% seen once. The sequenced sample was naive CD8+ T cells from PBMCs. These receptors were collected from a man younger than 35 in good health. Some clones in this sample may be carry-over from other donors' samples.

This clone was counted between two and nine times. The chain is built from TRBV9 and TRBJ1-1; D might be TRBD1 (6 bases). Germline V gene data show CDR1 as SGDLS and CDR2 as YYNGEE. V was pared by 6 bases and J by 2 bases, with 8 bases between. This CDR3 is built from 12 residues. This chain's CDR3 is CASKGGNTEAFF. The CDR3 nucleotides read TGTGCCAGCAAGGGGGGTAACACTGAAGCTTTCTTT.

The V call is TRBV9, the J call TRBJ2-3, with D perhaps assigned TRBD1 or TRBD2 (7 bases each). The CDR3 has 18 amino acids. The V end was cut by 0 bases, the J end by 0 bases, with 17 bases between. The germline CDR1 and CDR2 sequences are SGDLS and YYNGEE. The CDR3: CASSVEGTAGLSTDTQYF. The CDR3 DNA reads TGTGCCAGCAGCGTAGAAGGGACAGCGGGGCTTAGCACAGATACGCAGTATTTT.

Turning to this clone: The same CDR3 is also encoded by other DNA sequences in this sample. The chain employs TRBV27 and TRBJ2-6; D unclear. The CDR3 totals 15 residues. The germline gives CDR1 MNHEY, CDR2 SMNVEV (reference sequence). The ends were cut back, 2 bases at V and 2 bases at J, with 7 bases in the middle. The chain's CDR3 is CASSLVGTGANVLTF. The CDR3 coding sequence is TGTGCCAGCAGTTTAGTTGGAACTGGGGCCAACGTCCTGACTTTC.

This clone was detected only a few times. Other DNA sequences from this sample encode an identical CDR3 as well. The chain combines TRBV27 with TRBJ2-7; the D gene is possibly TRBD1 (5 bases). This CDR3 has 13 residues. Trimming cost V 1 base and J 2 bases, with 6 bases left between them. The germline gives CDR1 MNHEY, CDR2 SMNVEV (reference sequence). As DNA, the CDR3 is TGTGCCAGCAGTTTATTAGGGGCCTACGAGCAGTACTTC. Encoded protein: CASSLLGAYEQYF.

CDR3 nucleotide sequence: TGTGCCAGCAGCGTCGGACTGGGGGCAAATCAGCCCCAGCATTTT. Protein sequence: CASSVGLGANQPQHF. This chain joins TRBV9 and TRBJ1-5; tentative D call: TRBD1 (6 bases). CDR3 size: 15 residues. Looked up from germline, CDR1 is SGDLS and CDR2 is YYNGEE. Trimming took 2 bases from V and 4 from J, leaving 13 bases between them.

V is TRBV5-1 and J is TRBJ2-1, with 8 positions matching TRBD1. Germline V gene data show CDR1 as SGHRS and CDR2 as YFSETQ. V was clipped by 4 bases and J by 7 bases; unmatched bases: 7. The CDR3 totals 14 residues. CDR3 residues: CASSLGQGRNEQFF. In DNA form, the CDR3 reads TGCGCCAGCAGCCTAGGACAGGGTCGGAATGAGCAGTTCTTC.

J is TRBJ1-1 and V is TRBV29-1; D not resolved. The germline V gene has CDR1 SQVTM and CDR2 ANQGSEA. The V end lost 2 bases, the J end lost 10 bases, and 11 bases lay between the germline ends. The CDR3 consists of 11 residues. The CDR3 spells CSVESARGAFF. In nucleotides, the CDR3 is TGCAGCGTTGAAAGTGCCCGGGGAGCTTTCTTT.

J is TRBJ2-5 and V is TRBV5-6, with 9 bases fitting TRBD2. The CDR3 covers 16 residues. The germline V gene has CDR1 SGHDT and CDR2 YYEEEE. Trimming took 1 base from V and 1 from J; bases not matched to a gene: 5. DNA for the CDR3: TGTGCCAGCAGCTTGTGGGCGGGAGGGATCCAAGAGACCCAGTACTTC. Encoded protein: CASSLWAGGIQETQYF.

The chain is built from TRBV6-1 and TRBJ2-7, with D perhaps given as TRBD1 or TRBD2 (7 bases each). Germline assignment: CDR1 MNHNS and CDR2 SASEGT. Between the trimmed V and J ends, which lost 2 bases and 7 bases, there was a span of 18 bases. This CDR3 contains 15 residues. CDR3 DNA: TGTGCCAGCAGTGAAACTCGACAGGGCGGGGGTGAGCAGTACTTC. Translation: CASSETRQGGGEQYF.

The rearrangement uses TRBV11-2 and TRBJ2-2; tentatively, D is TRBD2 (5 bases). The germline V gene encodes CDR1 SGHAT and CDR2 FQNNGV. The CDR3 extends over 15 amino acids. The V and J ends lost 3 bases and 6 bases respectively, with 14 bases between them. CDR3: CASSFRAAHPGELFF. The CDR3 DNA is TGTGCCAGCAGCTTTAGAGCGGCCCACCCCGGGGAGCTGTTTTTT. The full variable domain, in which reference TRBV11-2 and TRBJ2-2 provide the parts outside the CDR3, is EAGVAQSPRYKIIEKRQSVAFWCNPISGHATLYWYQQILGQGPKLLIQFQNNGVVDDSQLPKDRFSAERLKGVDSTLKIQPAKLEDSAVYLCASSFRAAHPGELFFGEGSRLTVL.

The chain joins TRBV7-7 to TRBJ2-2; a weak D match, TRBD1 (6 bases). Germline CDR1 SSHAT, CDR2 FNYEAQ (reference sequence). The CDR3 is made up of 13 amino acids. Trimming left V 5 bases short and J 6 bases short, with 10 bases between. This chain's CDR3 is CASSRDRSGELFF. Here the CDR3 DNA reads TGTGCCAGCAGCCGCGACAGGTCCGGGGAGCTGTTTTTT. Full variable domain (missing parts from reference TRBV7-7 and TRBJ2-2): GAGVSQSPRYKVTKRGQDVTLRCDPISSHATLYWYQQALGQGPEFLTYFNYEAQPDKSGLPSDRFSAERPEGSISTLTIQRTEQRDSAMYRCASSRDRSGELFFGEGSRLTVL.

This sequence joins TRBV6-6 and TRBJ1-5; TRBD1 is a possible D gene (5 bases). Per the germline V gene, CDR1 is MNHNY and CDR2 is SVGAGI (reference sequence). The ends were cut back, 2 bases at V and 8 bases at J, with 13 bases in the middle. The CDR3 runs 14 residues. The CDR3 nucleotides are TGTGCCAGCAGTTACGTCGGGGCTACTGAGCCCCAGCATTTT. Protein product: CASSYVGATEPQHF.

This chain links TRBV27 with TRBJ2-1, with D unresolved. This CDR3 is built from 19 residues. V lost 2 bases and J lost 8, with 28 bases in between. Germline V CDR1 and CDR2: MNHEY, SMNVEV (reference sequence). CDR3: CASSLNVPVGGAGFDEQFF. The DNA of the CDR3 is TGTGCCAGCAGTTTAAACGTGCCCGTGGGTGGTGCCGGTTTCGATGAGCAGTTCTTC.

The chain has TRBV2 and TRBJ2-5, with D maybe TRBD1 (6 bases). CDR3 size: 14 residues. The V end lost 7 bases, the J end lost 4 bases, and 16 bases lay between the germline ends. Germline loops: CDR1 SNHLY, CDR2 FYNNEI. The CDR3 loop is CASMAGQGGETQYF. CDR3 bases: TGTGCCAGCATGGCCGGTCAAGGGGGAGAGACCCAGTACTTC.

This clone came up once. The chain joins TRBV19 to TRBJ2-3; 7 bases align to TRBD1. The CDR3 sequence is 15 residues long. Germline V gene lookup returns CDR1 LNHDA and CDR2 SQIVND (reference sequence). The V segment lost 4 bases and the J segment 4 bases; nucleotides outside the gene matches: 8. The CDR3 sequence is CASSTHRDRADTQYF. The CDR3 nucleotides read TGTGCCAGTAGTACACACCGGGACAGAGCAGATACGCAGTATTTT.

The chain couples TRBV11-2 to TRBJ2-5; D gene unclear. The V gene's germline CDR1 is SGHAT and CDR2 FQNNGV. Trimming removed 6 bases from V and 3 bases from J, with 8 bases in between. This CDR3 has 12 amino acids. The CDR3 nucleotides are TGTGCCAGCAGTCTAGGAAAAGAGACCCAGTACTTC. Its protein is CASSLGKETQYF. Full variable domain (rest looked up from reference TRBV11-2 and TRBJ2-5): EAGVAQSPRYKIIEKRQSVAFWCNPISGHATLYWYQQILGQGPKLLIQFQNNGVVDDSQLPKDRFSAERLKGVDSTLKIQPAKLEDSAVYLCASSLGKETQYFGPGTRLLVL.